Shown below are 18 T cell receptor beta chains from a single sample sequenced in a study of ipilimumab plus nivolumab after autologous stem cell transplantation. The repertoire was sequenced with immunoSEQ multiplex PCR; TCRdb's copy has only in-frame clones and lacks some. Altogether 3,400 or so clones are present, about 91% being singletons, with the ten largest covering 23%. This sample comprised PBMCs, obtained in a trial of ipilimumab plus nivolumab as post-transplant consolidation. These receptors originate from a male donor with multiple myeloma.

DNA for the CDR3: TGTGCCAGCTCACCCATACCACCTGGGGCCAACGTCCTGACTTTC. Translating it yields CASSPIPPGANVLTF. The chain employs TRBV18 and TRBJ2-6; D is uncertain. The CDR3 has 15 amino acids. V was clipped by 3 bases and J by 2 bases, with 8 bases between them. Germline CDR1 is KGHSH and CDR2 is LQKENI.

The V gene is TRBV6-5, the J gene TRBJ2-4; 7 bases map to TRBD1. Germline CDR1 and CDR2: MNHEY and SVGAGI. With V trimmed by 4 bases and J by 0 bases, 3 bases remained unmatched. This CDR3 is built from 15 residues. The CDR3, as DNA: TGTGCCAGCAGTTCCAGGGACAGAGCCAAAAACATTCAGTACTTC. Protein product: CASSSRDRAKNIQYF.

The chain couples TRBV5-5 to TRBJ2-3; 7 positions match TRBD2. The germline V gene encodes CDR1 SGHKS and CDR2 YYEKEE (reference sequence). This CDR3 has 15 amino acids. V was pared by 3 bases and J by 0 bases, with 4 bases of the junction left unmatched. CDR3 amino acids: CASSYGTISTDTQYF. The DNA of the CDR3 is TGTGCCAGCAGCTACGGGACTATTAGCACAGATACGCAGTATTTT.

The chain links TRBV6-5 to TRBJ1-2, with D perhaps matching TRBD1 (5 bases). This CDR3 spans 13 amino acids. From germline, CDR1 is MNHEY and CDR2 SVGAGI. V lost 6 bases and J lost 6, with 14 bases in between. The CDR3 nucleotides read TGTGCCAGCAGGGCTGGGGGACCCCATGGCTACACCTTC. This gives the protein CASRAGGPHGYTF.

This chain links TRBV4-2 with TRBJ2-5; 8 bases are shared with TRBD2. J gave up 4 bases and V 1 base, and 11 bases lay outside the gene matches. This CDR3 region has 17 residues. Germline V gene data show CDR1 as LGHNA and CDR2 as YNFKEQ. For the CDR3, the DNA is TGTGCCAGCAGCCAAGGCCTGGCGGGAGGTTTGGGAGAGACCCAGTACTTC. The encoded protein is CASSQGLAGGLGETQYF.

The V call is TRBV9, the J call TRBJ2-7; a weak D match, TRBD2 (7 bases). The length of the CDR3 is 14 residues. Germline CDR1 reads SGDLS; CDR2 reads YYNGEE. V lost 3 bases, J lost 3 bases, and 13 bases lay in between. The CDR3 here is CASSEGGKVYEQYF. The DNA for the CDR3 is TGTGCCAGCAGCGAGGGGGGGAAGGTCTACGAGCAGTACTTC.

The gene calls are TRBV9 and TRBJ2-1; TRBD1 matches 9 bases. The CDR3 totals 17 residues. Looked up from germline, CDR1 is SGDLS and CDR2 is YYNGEE. V lost 0 bases, J lost 4 bases, and 8 bases stayed unmatched. In DNA form, the CDR3 reads TGTGCCAGCAGCGTAGACCCCGGACAGGGGTTGTACAATGAGCAGTTCTTC. Protein product: CASSVDPGQGLYNEQFF. Full variable domain (rest looked up from reference TRBV9 and TRBJ2-1): DSGVTQTPKHLITATGQRVTLRCSPRSGDLSVYWYQQSLDQGLQFLIQYYNGEERAKGNILERFSAQQFPDLHSELNLSSLELGDSALYFCASSVDPGQGLYNEQFFGPGTRLTVL.

The count of this clone is one. The chain links TRBV6-4 to TRBJ2-1; TRBD2 agrees at 7 bases. Losses at the gene ends were 4 bases for V and 8 bases for J; bases not matched to a gene: 8. CDR1 is MRHNA and CDR2 is SNTAGT in the germline V gene. This CDR3 has 14 residues. Written as DNA, the CDR3 is TGTGCCAGCAGTGCGCGGGAGTCGTCCGATGAGCAGTTCTTC. Its translation: CASSARESSDEQFF.

The chain links TRBV15 to TRBJ2-5, with D unresolved. The CDR3 is 13 residues long. Trimming took 6 bases from V and 3 from J, leaving 11 bases between them. Germline V lookup: CDR1 LNHNV, CDR2 YYDKDF (reference sequence). The CDR3 nucleotides read TGTGCCACCAGTGCCTGGAGAGAAGAGACCCAGTACTTC. This encodes CATSAWREETQYF.

This rearrangement joins TRBV10-3 to TRBJ2-1, with D perhaps TRBD1 (8 bases). V was clipped by 8 bases and J by 8 bases, with 34 bases between them. The CDR3 is 19 residues long. Germline assignment: CDR1 ENHRY and CDR2 SYGVKD. The CDR3 DNA reads as TGTGCCATCTCCTCTGACAGGGGACACCGAGCGGGAACCCTCCATGAGCAGTTCTTC. Encoded protein: CAISSDRGHRAGTLHEQFF.

V is TRBV30 and J is TRBJ2-7; 10 nucleotides align to TRBD1. V shed 4 bases, J shed 5 bases, and the junction held 11 bases outside the gene matches. The CDR3 extends over 15 amino acids. In germline, CDR1 is GTSNPN, CDR2 SVGIG (reference sequence). The CDR3 DNA follows: TGTGCCTGGATACCTAGTGGGACAGGGGTTCACGAGCAGTACTTC. This sequence encodes CAWIPSGTGVHEQYF.

The CDR3 DNA reads TGTGCCAGCAGCCCCCAAGAGACCCAGTACTTC. It specifies CASSPQETQYF. This chain connects TRBV28 to TRBJ2-5, with no clear D. V was shortened by 6 bases and J by 1 base, with 3 bases between the two germline ends. CDR3 length: 11 residues. Germline values: CDR1 MDHEN, CDR2 SYDVKM.

The chain links TRBV2 to TRBJ1-4, with 11 nucleotides matching TRBD1. The CDR3 totals 14 residues. With 5 bases clipped from V and 5 bases from J, the junction kept 1 base outside the gene matches. The germline V gene encodes CDR1 SNHLY and CDR2 FYNNEI. The CDR3 coding sequence is TGTGCCAGCAGTCGGGACAGGGGGAATGAAAAACTGTTTTTT. Its translation: CASSRDRGNEKLFF.

The chain combines TRBV13 with TRBJ2-7, with a possible D match to TRBD1 (5 bases). CDR3 size: 17 residues. With 6 bases removed from V and 0 bases from J, the gap between germline ends came to 21 bases. Germline lookup yields CDR1 PRHDT and CDR2 FYEKMQ (reference sequence). The CDR3 DNA follows: TGTGCCAGCAGTTCCCTGGGGCAGGCGAGGAGCTCCTACGAGCAGTACTTC. Encoded protein: CASSSLGQARSSYEQYF.

The rearrangement uses TRBV11-2 and TRBJ2-6; TRBD1 is a possible D gene (7 bases). V lost 2 bases and J 1 base, leaving 12 bases between the germline ends. This CDR3 region has 17 residues. CDR1 is SGHAT, CDR2 FQNNGV, per germline. The CDR3: CASSLNRGGSGANVLTF. CDR3 DNA: TGTGCCAGCAGCTTAAACAGGGGAGGTTCTGGGGCCAACGTCCTGACTTTC. Using reference TRBV11-2 and TRBJ2-6 for the parts outside the CDR3, the full variable domain is EAGVAQSPRYKIIEKRQSVAFWCNPISGHATLYWYQQILGQGPKLLIQFQNNGVVDDSQLPKDRFSAERLKGVDSTLKIQPAKLEDSAVYLCASSLNRGGSGANVLTFGAGSRLTVL.

The table lists this clone with a count of one. J is TRBJ2-3 and V is TRBV5-1; 9 nucleotides agree with TRBD2. Germline V gene sequence: CDR1 SGHRS, CDR2 YFSETQ. The junction had 10 bases not matched to a gene; V was cut back by 6 bases and J by 2 bases. This CDR3 has 16 residues. In DNA, the CDR3 is TGCGCCAGCACTGGAGGCGGGAGGGCCTCCACAGATACGCAGTATTTT. Its protein product is CASTGGGRASTDTQYF.

The gene calls are TRBV28 and TRBJ1-2, with TRBD1 matching over 8 bases. The V gene end was trimmed by 10 bases and the J gene end by 8 bases; junction bases not matched to a gene: 12. From germline, CDR1 is MDHEN and CDR2 SYDVKM. The CDR3 runs 13 residues. CDR3 residues: CAIRLQGVKGYTF. CDR3 nucleotides: TGTGCCATCCGATTACAGGGGGTAAAGGGCTACACCTTC.

This clone was observed once. This chain joins TRBV5-1 and TRBJ1-1, with 9 positions matching TRBD1. Germline V gives CDR1 SGHRS, CDR2 YFSETQ. The CDR3 is made up of 13 amino acids. The trim removed 4 bases at V and 7 bases at J, leaving 5 bases unmatched. The CDR3 here is CASSTTGGGEAFF. Here the CDR3 DNA reads TGCGCCAGCAGCACGACAGGGGGAGGTGAAGCTTTCTTT.